This TCR beta chain was recovered during a study of vaccination and CD4 T cells after COVID-19. In the study overall: Researchers treated cells with overlapping spike peptides taken from SARS-CoV-2, HCoV-NL63, HCoV-OC43 and HCoV-229E. Study-level points and caveats: Spike mono-reactive status applied to 304 of 307 vaccine-specific clones in convalescent patients.

Treatment of the sample: approximately 11-day PBMC culture with coronavirus spike peptide pools or control peptides (ViraFEST assay). The CDR3 covers 14 residues. Germline V lookup: CDR1 DFQATT, CDR2 SNEGSKA (reference sequence). With 5 bases clipped from V and 2 bases from J, the junction kept 6 bases outside the gene matches. Cultured CD4+ T-cell DNA underwent Oncomine TCR Beta short-read sequencing. Cultures of CD4+ T cells served as the source for extracting genomic DNA. TCRdb fed the PCR reads into MiXCR, producing one record per CDR3 protein. The sample carries under 15,000 distinct CDR3 sequences, around half recorded once. Note on this clonotype: Its matching antigen is unknown.

The receptor was derived from a human donor who had recovered from COVID-19. The chain recombines TRBV20-1 with TRBJ2-1, with 7 bases that match TRBD2. The sequenced material came from CD4+ T cells from blood, cultured in vitro. CDR3 nucleotides: TGCAGTGCTCCGCCTAGCGGTCCCTACAATGAGCAGTTCTTC. It translates to CSAPPSGPYNEQFF.